These T cell receptor beta chains were read from a single sample in a study of blood T cell repertoires in COVID-19. TCRdb's copy holds only in-frame clones and misses some; the assay was immunoSEQ multiplex PCR. Here the sample spans some 80,000 clones, around nine tenths being singletons. The sequenced sample was peripheral blood. The receptors here all came from a woman over 75 with active or convalescent COVID-19. Each CDR3 is given with its conserved first and last residue. Fields, in order: J gene, V gene, CDR3 protein.

J gene: TRBJ2-7; V gene: TRBV14; CDR3 protein: CASSRQIFYEQYF
J gene: TRBJ2-7; V gene: TRBV2; CDR3 protein: CASRRDRMYEQYF
J gene: TRBJ1-6; V gene: TRBV7-8; CDR3 protein: CASSPSRATKLALHF
J gene: TRBJ1-3; V gene: TRBV5-4; CDR3 protein: CASGPGAGNTIYF
J gene: TRBJ2-5; V gene: TRBV27; CDR3 protein: CASSLSYAVVATQYF
J gene: TRBJ2-1; V gene: TRBV5-4; CDR3 protein: CASTLSGHGNEQFF
J gene: TRBJ1-6; V gene: TRBV6-2/TRBV6-3; CDR3 protein: CASSYGTTGNSPLHF
J gene: TRBJ1-4; V gene: TRBV30; CDR3 protein: CAWSVRREKLFF
J gene: TRBJ2-1; V gene: TRBV2; CDR3 protein: CASSDLAGGRGEQFF
J gene: TRBJ2-7; V gene: TRBV7-6; CDR3 protein: CASSLGTLSGEQYF
J gene: TRBJ1-2; V gene: TRBV29-1; CDR3 protein: CSVTGAGGYTF
J gene: TRBJ2-1; V gene: TRBV7-2; CDR3 protein: CASSLALGASSYNEQFF
J gene: TRBJ2-3; V gene: TRBV7-2; CDR3 protein: CAGGGTDTQYF
J gene: TRBJ2-7; V gene: TRBV6-6; CDR3 protein: CASRPRDRAYEQYF
J gene: TRBJ2-7; V gene: TRBV5-1; CDR3 protein: CASSPIPGTGYEQYF
J gene: TRBJ1-5; V gene: TRBV19; CDR3 protein: CASSMEGWNNQPQHF
J gene: TRBJ2-3; V gene: TRBV19; CDR3 protein: CASSIPSAGGYTDTQYF
J gene: TRBJ2-2; V gene: TRBV5-1; CDR3 protein: CASSLVSGGRELFF
J gene: TRBJ2-3; V gene: TRBV5-5; CDR3 protein: CASSLRTGFTDTQYF
J gene: TRBJ1-5; V gene: TRBV28; CDR3 protein: CASSEDSINNQPQHF
J gene: TRBJ1-4; V gene: TRBV19; CDR3 protein: CASSISRAEKLFF
J gene: TRBJ2-1; V gene: TRBV5-8; CDR3 protein: CASNILGGRTNNEQFF
J gene: TRBJ1-6; V gene: TRBV6-2/TRBV6-3; CDR3 protein: CASSYEGWNSPLHF
J gene: TRBJ1-1; V gene: TRBV6-5; CDR3 protein: CASSRTVLNTEAFF
J gene: TRBJ1-2; V gene: TRBV18; CDR3 protein: CASSPRASGGYTF
J gene: TRBJ1-4; V gene: TRBV28; CDR3 protein: CASSLAGGGSEKLFF
J gene: TRBJ2-1; V gene: TRBV6-2/TRBV6-3; CDR3 protein: CASSYGQRGDYNEQFF
J gene: TRBJ1-5; V gene: TRBV3-1/TRBV3-2; CDR3 protein: CASSRTHNQPQHF
J gene: TRBJ2-7; V gene: TRBV5-6; CDR3 protein: CASSFRTSGRPLSSYEQYF
J gene: TRBJ2-3; V gene: TRBV13; CDR3 protein: CASTSGSVVSTQYF
J gene: TRBJ2-5; V gene: TRBV18; CDR3 protein: CASSPDRAETQYF
J gene: TRBJ2-7; V gene: TRBV6-2/TRBV6-3; CDR3 protein: CASSYERLAGEEQYF
J gene: TRBJ2-1; V gene: TRBV5-4; CDR3 protein: CASSLGSRTYNEQFF
J gene: TRBJ2-2; V gene: TRBV19; CDR3 protein: CASMEGSVTGELFF
J gene: TRBJ2-7; V gene: TRBV29-1; CDR3 protein: CSVTGTGGSYEQYF
J gene: TRBJ2-3; V gene: TRBV27; CDR3 protein: CASSLFGVAGGPDTQYF
J gene: TRBJ2-2; V gene: TRBV30; CDR3 protein: CAWRPSGEGGELFF
J gene: TRBJ2-7; V gene: TRBV7-9; CDR3 protein: CASSLSVYEQYF
J gene: TRBJ2-5; V gene: TRBV7-2; CDR3 protein: CASSLGVSSTRGETQYF